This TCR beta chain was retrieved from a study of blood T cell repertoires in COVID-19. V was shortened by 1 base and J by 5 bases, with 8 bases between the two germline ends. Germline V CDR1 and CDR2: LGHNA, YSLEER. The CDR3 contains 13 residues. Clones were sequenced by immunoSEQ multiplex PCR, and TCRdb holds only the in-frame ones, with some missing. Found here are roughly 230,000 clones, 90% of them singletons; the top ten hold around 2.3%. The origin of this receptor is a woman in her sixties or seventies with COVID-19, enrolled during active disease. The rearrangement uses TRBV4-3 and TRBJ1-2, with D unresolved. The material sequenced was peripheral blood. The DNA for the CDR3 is TGCGCCAGCAGCCAAGCTAGGATGTATGGCTACACCTTC. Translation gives CASSQARMYGYTF.